This T cell receptor beta chain emerged from a study of graft-versus-host responses after intestinal transplantation. In the study overall: Isolated intestinal, liver-intestinal, or multivisceral transplants had been given to the recipients. Anti-thymocyte globulin induction, then tacrolimus and steroids for approximately 3 years, went to all recipients.

The assay was immunoSEQ multiplex PCR, and TCRdb's table has in-frame clones only and misses some. The sample lists 35,000 to 45,000 clones; about 95% were seen once. For this clone: Antigen: not known.

Trimming at V came to 5 bases and at J to 6 bases, leaving 18 bases not matched to a gene. CDR3 length: 17 residues. Germline V gives CDR1 LNHNV, CDR2 YYDKDF (reference sequence). The sequencing here drew on unstimulated CD8+ T cells sorted from spleen or lymph node cells, taken before transplant. This TCR was sampled from a human donor who was the organ donor for an intestinal transplant. V and J are TRBV15 and TRBJ1-2, with TRBD1 matching over 7 bases. CDR3 coding DNA: TGTGCCACCAGCGGCATGGGGGAGGGGGCGAGCCTTGATGGCTACACCTTC. It is translated as CATSGMGEGASLDGYTF.